In its sample, the clone carrying this TCR beta chain was seen a few times. In the original workflow: Estimates of nucleated cell counts were drawn from the amplification of reference gene primers. Libraries were prepared by immunoSEQ multiplex PCR; TCRdb keeps only in-frame clonotypes and omits some of them. The V and J calls and the clone size are those of that table, but D and trimming were determined from the DNA. The table records around 190,000 clones, approximately 90% of them present only once. This entry belongs to a study of blood T cell repertoires in COVID-19. V was shortened by 1 base and J by 6 bases, with 16 bases between the two germline ends. Germline loops: CDR1 MGHRA, CDR2 YSYEKL. The CDR3 consists of 15 residues.

The sample taken for sequencing was peripheral blood. The chain combines TRBV4-1 with TRBJ2-7; TRBD2 is a possible D gene (6 bases). This sequence was found in a man aged 30 to 45 with acute or convalescent COVID-19. CDR3 in DNA: TGCGCCAGCAGCCAAGGTCGGACCCTGGGGGGCGAGCAGTACTTC. Its protein product is CASSQGRTLGGEQYF.